The clone carrying this T cell receptor beta chain was recorded a few times. Its antigen is unknown. These data come from a study of identical twins. Overall study results and limits: Within cord blood, abundant beta clonotypes carried fewer insertions, but memory repertoires showed no such trend.

V lost 1 base to trimming and J lost 2 bases; unmatched junction nucleotides: 7. The CDR3 length is 16 residues. Unique molecular identifiers were present on the cDNA, and a universal primer site came from template switching. One entry per CDR3 protein, called by TCRdb with MiXCR from the 5' RACE reads. The sample records hundreds of thousands of distinct CDR3 sequences, 15% to 20% being singletons. These same records also appear under a second study, on T cells expressing NK-cell markers. That work adds: Dominant NKG2C+ clonotypes made up about 1.0-7.0% of CD8+ T cells in 5 or 6 donors. The study left the HCMV specificity of expanded NKG2C+ T cell clones unresolved.

This chain connects TRBV12-3 or TRBV12-4 to TRBJ2-5, with 7 bases lining up with TRBD1. Sequencing input: PBMCs. The TCR originated in a woman aged 18-35 years in good health. CDR3 nucleotides: TGTGCCAGCAGTTTAGGGGACAGATCGGATCAAGAGACCCAGTACTTC. Protein sequence: CASSLGDRSDQETQYF.